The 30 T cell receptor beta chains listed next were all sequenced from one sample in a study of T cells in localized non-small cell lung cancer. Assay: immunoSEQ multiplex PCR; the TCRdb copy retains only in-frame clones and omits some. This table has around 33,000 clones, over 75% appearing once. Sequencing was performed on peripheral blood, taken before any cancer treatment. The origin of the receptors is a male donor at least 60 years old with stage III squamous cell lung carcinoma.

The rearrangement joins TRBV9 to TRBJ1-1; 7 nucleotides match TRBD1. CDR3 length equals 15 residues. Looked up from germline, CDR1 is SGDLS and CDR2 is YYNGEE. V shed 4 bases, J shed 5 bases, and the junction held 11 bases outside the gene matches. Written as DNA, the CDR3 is TGTGCCAGCAGCCCTCGACAGGGTAGGGATACTGAAGCTTTCTTT. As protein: CASSPRQGRDTEAFF.

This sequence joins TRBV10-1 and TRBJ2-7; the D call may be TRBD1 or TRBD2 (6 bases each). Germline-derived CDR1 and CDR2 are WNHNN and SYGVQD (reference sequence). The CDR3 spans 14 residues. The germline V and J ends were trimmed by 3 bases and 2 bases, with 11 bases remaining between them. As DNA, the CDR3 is TGCGCCAGCAGTGATGGGGGGCGCGCCTACGAGCAGTACTTC. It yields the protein CASSDGGRAYEQYF.

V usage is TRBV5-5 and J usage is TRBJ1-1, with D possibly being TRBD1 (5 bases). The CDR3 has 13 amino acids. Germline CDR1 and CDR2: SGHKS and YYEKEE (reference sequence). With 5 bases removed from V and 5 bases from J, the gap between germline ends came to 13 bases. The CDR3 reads CASSRDAKTEAFF. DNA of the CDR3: TGTGCCAGCAGTCGGGACGCTAAGACTGAAGCTTTCTTT.

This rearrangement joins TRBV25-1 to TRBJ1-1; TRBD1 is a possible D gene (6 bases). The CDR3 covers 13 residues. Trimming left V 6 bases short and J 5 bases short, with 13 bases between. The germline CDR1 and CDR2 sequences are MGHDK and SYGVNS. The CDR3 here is CASSQGGWTEAFF. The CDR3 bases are TGTGCCAGCAGCCAAGGGGGTTGGACTGAAGCTTTCTTT.

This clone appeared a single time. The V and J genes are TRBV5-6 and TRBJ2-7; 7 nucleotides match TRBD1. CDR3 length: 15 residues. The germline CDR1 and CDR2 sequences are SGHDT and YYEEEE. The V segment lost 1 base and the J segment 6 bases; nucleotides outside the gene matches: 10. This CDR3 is CASSLSYRGDSEQYF. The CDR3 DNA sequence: TGTGCCAGCAGCTTGTCTTACAGGGGTGATTCCGAGCAGTACTTC.

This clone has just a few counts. This CDR3 is CAWSAGHLGNQPQHF. In nucleotides, the CDR3 is TGTGCCTGGAGTGCCGGACACTTGGGCAATCAGCCCCAGCATTTT. The J gene is TRBJ1-5, the V gene TRBV30, with a possible D match to TRBD1 (5 bases). The CDR3 length is 15 residues. V lost 1 base, J lost 2 bases, and 12 bases lay in between. From germline, CDR1 is GTSNPN and CDR2 SVGIG (reference sequence).

For the CDR3, the DNA is TGTGCCAGTAGTATTACCACAGGGTCCTACGAGCAGTACTTC. Translating it yields CASSITTGSYEQYF. The chain combines TRBV19 with TRBJ2-7; maybe TRBD1 (6 bases). This CDR3 region has 14 residues. The germline CDR1 and CDR2 sequences are LNHDA and SQIVND (reference sequence). Trimming left V 3 bases short and J 1 base short, with 10 bases between.

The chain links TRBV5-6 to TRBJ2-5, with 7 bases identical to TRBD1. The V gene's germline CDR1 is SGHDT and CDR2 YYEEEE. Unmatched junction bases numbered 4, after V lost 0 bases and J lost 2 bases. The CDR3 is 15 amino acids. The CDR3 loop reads CASSLDRGLQETQYF. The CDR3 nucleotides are TGTGCCAGCAGCTTGGACAGGGGCCTTCAAGAGACCCAGTACTTC.

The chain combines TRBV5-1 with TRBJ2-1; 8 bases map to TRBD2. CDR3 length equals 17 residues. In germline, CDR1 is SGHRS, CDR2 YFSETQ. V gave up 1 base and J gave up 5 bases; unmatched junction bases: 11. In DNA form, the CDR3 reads TGCGCCAGCAGCTTGCCGCCGGGACTAGTTTTGAACAATGAGCAGTTCTTC. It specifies CASSLPPGLVLNNEQFF.

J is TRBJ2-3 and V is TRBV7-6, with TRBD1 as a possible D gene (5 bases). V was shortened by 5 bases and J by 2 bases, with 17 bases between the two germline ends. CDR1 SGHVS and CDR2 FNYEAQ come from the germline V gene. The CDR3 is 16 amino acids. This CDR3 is CASSPATGDVTDTQYF. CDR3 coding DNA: TGTGCCAGCAGCCCTGCCACAGGAGATGTCACAGATACGCAGTATTTT.

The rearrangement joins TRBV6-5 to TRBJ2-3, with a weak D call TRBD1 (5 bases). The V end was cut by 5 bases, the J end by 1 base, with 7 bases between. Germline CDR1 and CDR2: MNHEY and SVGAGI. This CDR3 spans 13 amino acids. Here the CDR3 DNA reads TGTGCCAGCAGTCTCAGGGGCACAGATACGCAGTATTTT. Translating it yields CASSLRGTDTQYF.

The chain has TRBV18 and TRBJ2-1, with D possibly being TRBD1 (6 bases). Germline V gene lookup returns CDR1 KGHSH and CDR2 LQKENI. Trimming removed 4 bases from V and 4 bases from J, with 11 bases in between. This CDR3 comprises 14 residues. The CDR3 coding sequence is TGTGCCAGCTCACTACAGGGATCATACAATGAGCAGTTCTTC. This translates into CASSLQGSYNEQFF.

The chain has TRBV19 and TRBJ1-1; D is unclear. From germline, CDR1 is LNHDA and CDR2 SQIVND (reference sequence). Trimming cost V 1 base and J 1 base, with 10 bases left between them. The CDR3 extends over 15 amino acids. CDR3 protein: CASSIGAVGNTEAFF. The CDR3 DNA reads TGTGCCAGTAGTATAGGGGCTGTCGGGAACACTGAAGCTTTCTTT.

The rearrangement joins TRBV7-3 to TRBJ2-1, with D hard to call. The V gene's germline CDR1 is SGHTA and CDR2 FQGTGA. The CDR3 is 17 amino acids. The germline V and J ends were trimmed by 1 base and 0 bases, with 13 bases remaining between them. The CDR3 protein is CASSLNGRAGSYNEQFF. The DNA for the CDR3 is TGTGCCAGCAGCTTAAACGGCCGGGCAGGCTCCTACAATGAGCAGTTCTTC. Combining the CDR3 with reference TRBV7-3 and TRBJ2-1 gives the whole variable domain GAGVSQTPSNKVTEKGKYVELRCDPISGHTALYWYRQSLGQGPEFLIYFQGTGAADDSGLPNDRFFAVRPEGSVSTLKIQRTERGDSAVYLCASSLNGRAGSYNEQFFGPGTRLTVL.

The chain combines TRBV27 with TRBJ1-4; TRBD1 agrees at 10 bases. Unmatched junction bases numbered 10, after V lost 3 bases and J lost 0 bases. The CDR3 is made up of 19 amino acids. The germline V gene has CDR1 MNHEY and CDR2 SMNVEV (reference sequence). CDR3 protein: CASSFMGQGSAATNEKLFF. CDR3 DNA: TGTGCCAGCAGTTTTATGGGACAGGGGAGTGCAGCAACTAATGAAAAACTGTTTTTT.

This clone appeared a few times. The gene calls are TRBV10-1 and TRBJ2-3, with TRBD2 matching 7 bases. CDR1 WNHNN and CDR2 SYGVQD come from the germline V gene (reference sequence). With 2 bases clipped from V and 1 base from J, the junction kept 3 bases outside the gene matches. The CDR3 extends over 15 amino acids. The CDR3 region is CASSENRGGTDTQYF. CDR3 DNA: TGCGCCAGCAGTGAGAATCGGGGGGGCACAGATACGCAGTATTTT.

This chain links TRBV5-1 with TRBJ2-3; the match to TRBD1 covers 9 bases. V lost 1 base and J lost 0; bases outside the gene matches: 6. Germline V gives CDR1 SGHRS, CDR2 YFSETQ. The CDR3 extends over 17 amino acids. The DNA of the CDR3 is TGCGCCAGCAGCTTGCACAGGGGGCTGACTAGCACAGATACGCAGTATTTT. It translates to CASSLHRGLTSTDTQYF.

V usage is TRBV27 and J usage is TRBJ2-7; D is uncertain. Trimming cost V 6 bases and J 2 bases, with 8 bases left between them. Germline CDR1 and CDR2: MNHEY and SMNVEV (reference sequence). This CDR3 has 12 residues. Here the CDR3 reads CASRDGAYEQYF. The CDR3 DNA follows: TGTGCCAGCAGGGACGGTGCCTACGAGCAGTACTTC.

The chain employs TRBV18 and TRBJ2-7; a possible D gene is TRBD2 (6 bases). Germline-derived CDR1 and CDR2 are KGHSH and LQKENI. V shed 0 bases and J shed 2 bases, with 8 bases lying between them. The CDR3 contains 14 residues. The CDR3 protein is CASSPPGGTYEQYF. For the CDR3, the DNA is TGTGCCAGCTCACCACCAGGAGGGACCTACGAGCAGTACTTC.

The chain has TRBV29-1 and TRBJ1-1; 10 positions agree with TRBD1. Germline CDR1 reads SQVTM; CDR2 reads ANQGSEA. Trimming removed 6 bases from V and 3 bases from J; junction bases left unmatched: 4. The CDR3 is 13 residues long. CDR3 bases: TGCAGCGTGACAGGGGGCAGGGACACTGAAGCTTTCTTT. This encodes CSVTGGRDTEAFF. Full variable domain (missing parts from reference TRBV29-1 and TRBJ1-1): SAVISQKPSRDICQRGTSLTIQCQVDSQVTMMFWYRQQPGQSLTLIATANQGSEATYESGFVIDKFPISRPNLTFSTLTVSNMSPEDSSIYLCSVTGGRDTEAFFGQGTRLTVV.

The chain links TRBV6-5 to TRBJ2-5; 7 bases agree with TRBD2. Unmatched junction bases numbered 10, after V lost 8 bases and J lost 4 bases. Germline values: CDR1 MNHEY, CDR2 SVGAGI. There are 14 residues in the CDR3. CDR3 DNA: TGTGCCAGCTCGGTGGGGGGGATAGTAGAGACCCAGTACTTC. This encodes CASSVGGIVETQYF.

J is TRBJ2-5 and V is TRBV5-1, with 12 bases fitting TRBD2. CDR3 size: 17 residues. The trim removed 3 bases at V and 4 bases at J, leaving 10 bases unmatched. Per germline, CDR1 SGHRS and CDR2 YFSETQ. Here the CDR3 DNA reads TGCGCCAGCAGCTCATCCCTAGCGGGAGGGTTTGGAGAGACCCAGTACTTC. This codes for CASSSSLAGGFGETQYF.

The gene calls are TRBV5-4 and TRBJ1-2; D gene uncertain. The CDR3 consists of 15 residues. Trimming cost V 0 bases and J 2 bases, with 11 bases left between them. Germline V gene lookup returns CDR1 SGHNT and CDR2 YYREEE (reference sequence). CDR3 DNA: TGTGCCAGCAGCTTGGCGGCAGGCCTGAACTATGGCTACACCTTC. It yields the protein CASSLAAGLNYGYTF.

DNA of the CDR3: TGTGCCATTCCAATTGACGGCAACACTGAAGCTTTCTTT. As protein: CAIPIDGNTEAFF. The rearrangement uses TRBV5-4 and TRBJ1-1, with no clear D. The CDR3 totals 13 residues. The germline gives CDR1 SGHNT, CDR2 YYREEE (reference sequence). V lost 9 bases, J lost 2 bases, and 14 bases lay in between.

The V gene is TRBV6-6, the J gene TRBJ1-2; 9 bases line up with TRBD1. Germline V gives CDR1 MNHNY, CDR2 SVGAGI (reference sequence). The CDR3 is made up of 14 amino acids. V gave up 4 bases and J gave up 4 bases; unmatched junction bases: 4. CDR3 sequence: CASSSGQGFYGYTF. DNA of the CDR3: TGTGCCAGCAGTTCGGGACAGGGATTCTATGGCTACACCTTC.

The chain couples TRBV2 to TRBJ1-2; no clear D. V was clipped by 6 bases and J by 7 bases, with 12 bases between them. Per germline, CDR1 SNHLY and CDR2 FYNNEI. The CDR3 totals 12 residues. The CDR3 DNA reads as TGTGCCAGCAGCGAACGAAACCGTGGCTACACCTTC. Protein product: CASSERNRGYTF. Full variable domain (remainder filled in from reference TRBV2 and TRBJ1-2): EPEVTQTPSHQVTQMGQEVILRCVPISNHLYFYWYRQILGQKVEFLVSFYNNEISEKSEIFDDQFSVERPDGSNFTLKIRSTKLEDSAMYFCASSERNRGYTFGSGTRLTVV.

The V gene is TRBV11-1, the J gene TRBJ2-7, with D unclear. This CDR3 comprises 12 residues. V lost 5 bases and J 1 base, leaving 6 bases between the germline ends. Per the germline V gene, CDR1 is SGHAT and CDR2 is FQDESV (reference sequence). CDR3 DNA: TGTGCCAGCAGCCGGATATCCTACGAGCAGTACTTC. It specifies CASSRISYEQYF.

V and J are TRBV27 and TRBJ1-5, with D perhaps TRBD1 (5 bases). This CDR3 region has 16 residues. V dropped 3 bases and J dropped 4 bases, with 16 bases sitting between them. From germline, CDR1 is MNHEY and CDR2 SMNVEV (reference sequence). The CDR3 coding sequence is TGTGCCAGCAGTTTTATCGGTCGGGGGGTGAATCAGCCCCAGCATTTT. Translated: CASSFIGRGVNQPQHF.

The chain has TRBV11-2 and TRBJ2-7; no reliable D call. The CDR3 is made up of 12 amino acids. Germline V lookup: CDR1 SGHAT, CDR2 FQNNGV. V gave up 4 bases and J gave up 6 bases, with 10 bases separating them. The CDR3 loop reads CASSSITSEQYF. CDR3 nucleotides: TGTGCCAGCAGCTCTATAACGTCCGAGCAGTACTTC.

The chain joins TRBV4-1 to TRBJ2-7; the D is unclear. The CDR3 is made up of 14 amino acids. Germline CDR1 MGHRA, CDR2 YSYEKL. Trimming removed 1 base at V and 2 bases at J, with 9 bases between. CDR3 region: CASSQVAGTYEQYF. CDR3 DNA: TGCGCCAGCAGCCAAGTGGCTGGGACCTACGAGCAGTACTTC.